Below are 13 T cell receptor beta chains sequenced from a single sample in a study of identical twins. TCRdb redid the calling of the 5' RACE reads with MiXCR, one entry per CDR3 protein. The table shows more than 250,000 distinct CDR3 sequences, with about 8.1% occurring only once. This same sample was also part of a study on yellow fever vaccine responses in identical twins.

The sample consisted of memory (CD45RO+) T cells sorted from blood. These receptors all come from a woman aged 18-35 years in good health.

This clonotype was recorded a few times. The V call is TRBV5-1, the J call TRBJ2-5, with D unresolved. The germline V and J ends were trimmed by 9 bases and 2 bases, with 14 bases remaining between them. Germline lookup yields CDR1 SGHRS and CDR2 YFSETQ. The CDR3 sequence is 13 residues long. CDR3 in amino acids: CATKITPQETQYF. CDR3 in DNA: TGCGCCACCAAAATAACGCCTCAAGAGACCCAGTACTTC.

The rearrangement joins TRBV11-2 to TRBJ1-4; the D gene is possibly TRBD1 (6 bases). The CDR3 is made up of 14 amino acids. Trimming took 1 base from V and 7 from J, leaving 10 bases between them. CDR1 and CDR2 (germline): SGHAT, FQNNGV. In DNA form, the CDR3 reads TGTGCCAGCAGCTTAGGGCCAGGGGTTGAAAAACTGTTTTTT. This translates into CASSLGPGVEKLFF. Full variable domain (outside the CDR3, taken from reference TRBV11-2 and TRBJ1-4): EAGVAQSPRYKIIEKRQSVAFWCNPISGHATLYWYQQILGQGPKLLIQFQNNGVVDDSQLPKDRFSAERLKGVDSTLKIQPAKLEDSAVYLCASSLGPGVEKLFFGSGTQLSVL.

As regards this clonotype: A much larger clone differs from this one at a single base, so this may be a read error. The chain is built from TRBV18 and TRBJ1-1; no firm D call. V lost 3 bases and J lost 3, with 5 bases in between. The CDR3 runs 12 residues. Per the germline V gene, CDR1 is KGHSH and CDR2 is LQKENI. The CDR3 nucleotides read TGTGCCAGCTCACCCCAGGACACTGAAGCTTTCTTT. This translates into CASSPQDTEAFF.

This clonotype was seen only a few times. The DNA of the CDR3 is TGTGCCAGCAACCCAGAAAACCCCTATGGCTACACCTTC. It codes for CASNPENPYGYTF. The chain combines TRBV2 with TRBJ1-2; D is unresolved. V was trimmed by 7 bases and J by 4 bases, leaving 13 bases between them. Germline assignment: CDR1 SNHLY and CDR2 FYNNEI. This CDR3 region has 13 residues. Using reference TRBV2 and TRBJ1-2 for the parts outside the CDR3, the full variable domain is EPEVTQTPSHQVTQMGQEVILRCVPISNHLYFYWYRQILGQKVEFLVSFYNNEISEKSEIFDDQFSVERPDGSNFTLKIRSTKLEDSAMYFCASNPENPYGYTFGSGTRLTVV.

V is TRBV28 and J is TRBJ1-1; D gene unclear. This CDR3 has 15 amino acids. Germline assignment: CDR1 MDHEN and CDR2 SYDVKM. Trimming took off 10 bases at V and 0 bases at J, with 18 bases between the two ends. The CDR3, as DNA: TGTGCCACCTACCCCTCATTAGGACTGAACACTGAAGCTTTCTTT. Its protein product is CATYPSLGLNTEAFF.

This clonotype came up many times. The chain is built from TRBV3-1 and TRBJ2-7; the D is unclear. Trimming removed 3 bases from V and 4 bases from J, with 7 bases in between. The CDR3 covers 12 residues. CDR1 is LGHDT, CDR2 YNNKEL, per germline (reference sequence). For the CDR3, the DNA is TGTGCCAGCAGCCATCAGTCGTACGAGCAGTACTTC. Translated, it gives CASSHQSYEQYF.

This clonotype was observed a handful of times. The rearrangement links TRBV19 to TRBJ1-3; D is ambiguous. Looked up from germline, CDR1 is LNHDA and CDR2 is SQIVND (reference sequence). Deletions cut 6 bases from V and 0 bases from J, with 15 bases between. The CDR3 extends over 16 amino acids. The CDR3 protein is CASSSHPLTSGNTIYF. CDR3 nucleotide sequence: TGTGCCAGTAGCAGCCATCCCCTGACCTCTGGAAACACCATATATTTT.

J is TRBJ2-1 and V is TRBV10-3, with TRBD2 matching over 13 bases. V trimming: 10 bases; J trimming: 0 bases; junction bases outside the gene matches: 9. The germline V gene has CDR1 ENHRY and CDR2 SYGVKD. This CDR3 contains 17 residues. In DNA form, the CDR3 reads TGTGCCACCCGGGGGACTAGCGGGGAGGACTCCTACAATGAGCAGTTCTTC. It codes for CATRGTSGEDSYNEQFF.

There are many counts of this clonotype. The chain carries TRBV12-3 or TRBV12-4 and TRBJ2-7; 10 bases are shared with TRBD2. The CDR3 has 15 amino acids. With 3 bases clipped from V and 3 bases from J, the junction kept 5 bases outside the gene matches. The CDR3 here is CASSLGSGRLYEQYF. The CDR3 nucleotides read TGTGCCAGCAGTTTGGGTAGCGGGAGGCTCTACGAGCAGTACTTC.

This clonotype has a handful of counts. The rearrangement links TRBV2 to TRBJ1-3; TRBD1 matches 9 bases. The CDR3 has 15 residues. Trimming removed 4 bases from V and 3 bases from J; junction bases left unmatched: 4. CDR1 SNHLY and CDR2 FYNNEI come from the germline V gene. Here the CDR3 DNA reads TGTGCCAGCAGTGTGGGGACAGGGATTGGAAACACCATATATTTT. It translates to CASSVGTGIGNTIYF.

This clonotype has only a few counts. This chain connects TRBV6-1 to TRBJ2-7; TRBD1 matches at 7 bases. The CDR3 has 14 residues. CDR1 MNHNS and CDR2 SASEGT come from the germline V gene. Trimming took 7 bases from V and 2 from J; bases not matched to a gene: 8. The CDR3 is CASKGTATPYEQYF. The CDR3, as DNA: TGTGCCAGCAAAGGGACAGCCACCCCCTACGAGCAGTACTTC.

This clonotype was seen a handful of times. The CDR3 spells CSARPTPGQINSPLHF. The DNA for the CDR3 is TGCAGTGCTAGACCTACACCGGGACAGATTAATTCACCCCTCCACTTT. V usage is TRBV20-1 and J usage is TRBJ1-6; 7 bases fit TRBD1. Trimming removed 2 bases from V and 6 bases from J; junction bases left unmatched: 10. CDR1 is DFQATT and CDR2 is SNEGSKA in the germline V gene (reference sequence). The CDR3 spans 16 residues.

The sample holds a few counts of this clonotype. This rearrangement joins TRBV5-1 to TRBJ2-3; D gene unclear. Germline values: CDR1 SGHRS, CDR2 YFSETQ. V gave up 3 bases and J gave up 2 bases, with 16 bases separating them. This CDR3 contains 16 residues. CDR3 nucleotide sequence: TGCGCCAGCAGCTACACGTCGAGTTCCCTCACAGATACGCAGTATTTT. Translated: CASSYTSSSLTDTQYF.